The clone carrying this TCR beta chain was seen only once. Its target is unknown. The CDR3 is 13 amino acids. Germline V lookup: CDR1 MNHEY, CDR2 SMNVEV (reference sequence). With 5 bases removed from V and 3 bases from J, the gap between germline ends came to 11 bases. Sequencing used immunoSEQ multiplex PCR; TCRdb keeps in-frame clones, though not all of them. The sample includes about 240,000 clones, more than 75% of them seen just once. The sample is drawn from a study of cytomegalovirus exposure and HLA in healthy donors. For the study at large: It was reported in a later analysis that the 120 or so validation repertoires used the same platform as the approximately 670 first-cohort repertoires.

Study outcomes and limitations: Cytomegalovirus-associated status was assigned to about 170 TCR beta chains. Reported results showed that the classifier diagnosed cytomegalovirus status with high specificity and sensitivity. Across donors, most TCRs were seen rarely, yet some public ones were widespread.

The gene calls are TRBV27 and TRBJ2-7; D possibly corresponds to TRBD1 (6 bases). The source is a woman in her 30s in good health and CMV-seropositive. The sequencing input was PBMCs. In nucleotides, the CDR3 is TGTGCCAGCAGTCCGATGGACAGCTACGAGCAGTACTTC. Amino acid sequence: CASSPMDSYEQYF.